The clone carrying this T cell receptor beta chain was recorded at least ten times. Germline CDR1 reads MGHRA; CDR2 reads YSYEKL. CDR3 size: 15 residues. The V gene lost 0 bases and the J gene lost 7 bases, with 13 bases spanning the gap. This sample is drawn from a study of blood T cells in healthy people across ages. Sample-barcoded 5' priming and a J-beta primer mix drove a second PCR of roughly 6 to 12 cycles. One entry per CDR3 protein, called by TCRdb with MiXCR from the 5' RACE reads. The table has just under 550,000 distinct CDR3 sequences, about 24% seen once; the top ten hold 8.7%. This same sample was also part of a study on T cells of mothers and their children.

This clonotype was sampled from a boy between 10 and 17 years old in good health. The J gene is TRBJ2-1, the V gene TRBV4-1, with D possibly TRBD2 on 5 matching bases. Sample: blood. The CDR3 is CASSQDTGWRNEQFF. The CDR3 nucleotides are TGCGCCAGCAGCCAAGATACCGGGTGGAGGAATGAGCAGTTCTTC.